This T cell receptor beta chain originates from a study of T cells in Graves' hyperthyroidism and ophthalmopathy. Points from the study as a whole: Peripheral blood also featured most of the thyroid clonotypes expanded above 0.001.

Germline V gene lookup returns CDR1 SEHNR and CDR2 FQNEAQ (reference sequence). The CDR3 extends over 14 amino acids. The cohort's ophthalmopathy patients, a group with duration under 3 months, had a Clinical Activity Score of at least 3 and a NOSPECS grade of at least 4. Concerning this clonotype itself: Its antigen remains unknown. A clone one base away is much larger, so this may be a read error.

There were TCR beta CDR3 regions amplified from RNA transcripts. The study used the HTBI primer set for a first-round RT-PCR of the TCR CDR3. TCRdb reprocessed the multiplex PCR reads via MiXCR and lists one record per CDR3 protein. The sample lists more than 300,000 distinct CDR3 sequences; about a fifth were seen once. The sample comprised blood. The receptor was isolated from a man aged 18 to 35 with Graves' ophthalmopathy. The gene calls are TRBV7-9 and TRBJ2-7; weak D call: TRBD2 (7 bases). The CDR3 nucleotides read TGTGCCACCAGCGAGAGTGGGGGGGCAAATGAGCAGTACTTC. Translation gives CATSESGGANEQYF.